The 8 T cell receptor beta chains presented below share a single source sample, sequenced in a study of T cell clonality in common variable immunodeficiency. Data came from immunoSEQ multiplex PCR; TCRdb stores just in-frame clones and leaves some out. This sample includes approximately 81,000 clones with no singletons; its ten biggest clones take up about 0.8%. Sequenced: peripheral blood mononuclear cells. The receptors here all came from a person between 18 and 75 years old in good health.

This clone was picked up many times. The CDR3 end falls 3 residues outside the read, so it is completed with the germline J gene. The rearrangement uses TRBV12-3 or TRBV12-4 and TRBJ2-1; a possible D gene is TRBD2 (5 bases). V gave up 3 bases and J gave up 6 bases, with 12 bases separating them. CDR3 size: 14 residues. CDR3 protein: CASSFQLVGNEQFF. The CDR3 bases that were read are TGTGCCAGCAGTTTCCAACTAGTGGGCAATGAG.

Points on this clone: The read ends 3 residues early relative to the CDR3; the germline J gene fills the gap. The chain joins TRBV7-9 to TRBJ1-2; D perhaps matches TRBD1 (5 bases). The length of the CDR3 is 14 residues. V was shortened by 5 bases and J by 3 bases, with 13 bases between the two germline ends. Germline CDR1 is SEHNR and CDR2 is FQNEAQ (reference sequence). CDR3 DNA (partial): TGTGCCAGCAGCCTGAATGCGGGGGACTATGGC. Translation gives CASSLNAGDYG. The complete CDR3 protein is CASSLNAGDYGYTF. Filled out from reference TRBV7-9 and TRBJ1-2, the complete variable domain reads DTGVSQNPRHKITKRGQNVTFRCDPISEHNRLYWYRQTLGQGPEFLTYFQNEAQLEKSRLLSDRFSAERPKGSFSTLEIQRTEQGDSAMYLCASSLNAGDYGYTFGSGTRLTVV.

The table lists this clone with many counts. From the germline J gene comes the end of the CDR3, since the read stops 3 residues before it. This chain joins TRBV14 and TRBJ1-6; weak D call: TRBD1 (6 bases). The CDR3 is made up of 17 amino acids. CDR1 is SGHDN, CDR2 FVKESK, per germline. The sequenced part of the CDR3 DNA is TGTGCCAGCAGCCAAGATATCGGGGGGCCTGGTAGGCGGCCC. The encoded protein is CASSQDIGGPGRRP. The whole CDR3 reads CASSQDIGGPGRRPLHF.

Note on this clone: Relative to the germline gene, one junction end is altered; a read error may explain this. The CDR3 end is not reached by the read, which stops 3 residues before it; the germline J gene fills it in. In the same sample, other DNA sequences code for this CDR3. The V gene is TRBV20-1, the J gene TRBJ1-1; D gene uncertain. Germline assignment: CDR1 DFQATT and CDR2 SNEGSKA (reference sequence). This CDR3 is 13 amino acids long. CDR3 region: CSASQRVNTEAFF. The CDR3 DNA, read in part, is TGCAGCGCTAGTCAGAGAGTGAACACTGAA.

About this clone: The read finishes 3 residues shy of the CDR3 end, and the germline J gene is used to complete it. The chain combines TRBV6-1 with TRBJ2-1; 8 nucleotides agree with TRBD2. There are 15 residues in the CDR3. Germline CDR1 reads MNHNS; CDR2 reads SASEGT. The V segment lost 4 bases and the J segment 2 bases; nucleotides outside the gene matches: 4. CDR3: CASSVMTSAYNEQFF. Incomplete CDR3 DNA: TGTGCCAGCAGTGTGATGACTAGCGCCTACAATGAG.

This clone was picked up many times. The observed sequence ends 3 residues before the CDR3 terminus, with the missing tail filled in from the germline J gene. This chain joins TRBV2 and TRBJ2-3, with a possible D match to TRBD2 (7 bases). The CDR3 totals 16 residues. Germline V gives CDR1 SNHLY, CDR2 FYNNEI. V dropped 2 bases and J dropped 4 bases, with 16 bases sitting between them. CDR3 DNA, as far as it was read: TGTGCCAGCAGTGAATTTCTAGGAGGGGGGGCAGATACG. Protein: CASSEFLGGGADT. The CDR3 reads in full as CASSEFLGGGADTQYF.

Points on this clone: A much larger clone differs by one base, so this may be a read error. The observed sequence ends 3 residues before the CDR3 terminus, with the missing tail filled in from the germline J gene. This same CDR3 is encoded by further DNA sequences in the sample. This chain links TRBV19 with TRBJ1-5; 10 bases line up with TRBD1. In germline, CDR1 is LNHDA, CDR2 SQIVND (reference sequence). The CDR3 covers 17 residues. The sequenced CDR3 bases are TGCGCCAGTAGTAGTTTTAGGGACAGGGGAACTTATCAGCCC. Translated: CASSSFRDRGTYQP. The full CDR3 is CASSSFRDRGTYQPQHF.

This clone was found many times. CDR3 amino acids: CASSFGGVNTGELFF. The sequenced CDR3 bases are TGCGCCAGCAGCTTTGGCGGGGTGAACACCGGGGAG. The chain joins TRBV5-1 to TRBJ2-2; tentatively, D is TRBD2 (6 bases). The read is 3 residues too short to cover the CDR3 end, so that end is filled in from the germline J gene. The germline V gene encodes CDR1 SGHRS and CDR2 YFSETQ. V lost 2 bases and J lost 1, with 9 bases in between. The CDR3 consists of 15 residues.